This T cell receptor beta chain comes out of a study of shared clonotypes between healthy human individuals. Whole-study context: The study enrolled a couple of women and a few men aged 18 to 49. Whole-study results and caveats: Inspection by rarefaction showed sorted-subset sequencing to be incomplete despite large depth.

Germline V gives CDR1 LNHDA, CDR2 SQIVND (reference sequence). The germline V and J ends were trimmed by 6 bases and 3 bases, with 12 bases remaining between them. The CDR3 extends over 14 amino acids. Clones were read by immunoSEQ multiplex PCR, and TCRdb kept only the in-frame ones, dropping some. The sample contains around 550,000 clones, about 95% of which appear only once. Selected positively for CCR7 and CD45RO-negative, naive CD8 cells excluded terminally differentiated effector memory CD45RA+ cells. Each sample came from a Caucasian adult donor living in Nashville, Tennessee. With regard to this clone: Its antigen is still unknown.

The chain carries TRBV19 and TRBJ2-1; possibly TRBD1 for D (6 bases). This clonotype was sampled from a woman aged 25 to 39 in good health. Material for sequencing was naive CD8+ T cells sorted from blood. The chain's CDR3 is CASRTGNVYNEQFF. DNA of the CDR3: TGTGCCAGTAGAACAGGGAACGTCTACAATGAGCAGTTCTTC.